Presented here are 23 T cell receptor beta chains from one specimen sequenced in a study of Tregs in tolerant kidney transplant recipients (dated by TCRdb to the late 2010s). The time point label, as the study defines it: blood sample drawn before combined kidney and bone marrow transplant. Library generation was performed with the immunoSEQ multiplex PCR assay. TCRdb retrieved this table from immuneACCESS and kept in-frame rearrangements only. Not all clones are present; in checked studies, unresolved V genes account for under half, and no reason is known for the remainder. A total of 75,000 to 85,000 clones appear in this sample, approximately 89% of them only once. The ten biggest clones cover 0.34% of the sample. The sequences come from Tregs from blood, collected before the transplant. Receptor source: a human donor who received a combined kidney and bone marrow transplant.

The chain couples TRBV7-2 to TRBJ2-4, with 10 bases matching TRBD2. The CDR3 consists of 17 residues. The germline V gene encodes CDR1 SGHTA and CDR2 FQGNSA. V gave up 6 bases and J gave up 6 bases; unmatched junction bases: 14. The CDR3 loop is CASSLLAGSKGLNIQYF. CDR3 bases: TGTGCCAGCAGTTTACTAGCGGGAAGTAAGGGATTAAACATTCAGTACTTC.

The V call is TRBV28, the J call TRBJ1-4, with 9 positions matching TRBD1. J gave up 9 bases and V 11 bases, and 10 bases lay outside the gene matches. The CDR3 contains 13 residues. Germline V gene lookup returns CDR1 MDHEN and CDR2 SYDVKM. The CDR3 here is CALWDRAGQKLFF. CDR3 DNA sequence: TGTGCCTTATGGGACAGGGCCGGTCAAAAACTGTTTTTT.

This clone appeared a single time. The V gene is TRBV11-2, the J gene TRBJ2-3; 8 bases align to TRBD2. V was clipped by 5 bases and J by 5 bases; unmatched bases: 12. Germline CDR1 is SGHAT and CDR2 is FQNNGV. This CDR3 region has 16 residues. CDR3 in DNA: TGTGCCAGCAGCCACCCCTTTAGCGGGAATGTAGATACGCAGTATTTT. Its translation: CASSHPFSGNVDTQYF.

The J gene is TRBJ1-5, the V gene TRBV4-1, with D maybe TRBD1 (5 bases). V was shortened by 3 bases and J by 3 bases, with 12 bases between the two germline ends. The CDR3 length is 15 residues. CDR1 MGHRA and CDR2 YSYEKL come from the germline V gene. The CDR3 spells CASSHLTGDNQPQHF. The CDR3 DNA sequence: TGCGCCAGCAGCCACCTTACAGGAGACAATCAGCCCCAGCATTTT.

This chain joins TRBV5-1 and TRBJ2-1; D is unclear. Trimming cost V 0 bases and J 0 bases, with 4 bases left between them. The CDR3 contains 14 residues. Germline CDR1 SGHRS, CDR2 YFSETQ. The CDR3 spells CASSLGNSYNEQFF. CDR3 DNA sequence: TGCGCCAGCAGCTTGGGAAACTCCTACAATGAGCAGTTCTTC. The full variable domain, rest sourced from reference TRBV5-1 and TRBJ2-1, is KAGVTQTPRYLIKTRGQQVTLSCSPISGHRSVSWYQQTPGQGLQFLFEYFSETQRNKGNFPGRFSGRQFSNSRSEMNVSTLELGDSALYLCASSLGNSYNEQFFGPGTRLTVL.

J is TRBJ2-7 and V is TRBV5-8, with D unclear. V was shortened by 0 bases and J by 4 bases, with 2 bases between the two germline ends. Germline CDR1 reads SGHTS; CDR2 reads YDEGEE. The CDR3 length is 11 residues. The chain's CDR3 is CASSLVYEQYF. The CDR3 DNA sequence: TGTGCCAGCAGCTTGGTATACGAGCAGTACTTC.

CDR3 sequence (DNA): TGCGCCAGCAGCCTGGGGGGGCAGGGCCAATCATCCTACAATGAGCAGTTCTTC. This encodes CASSLGGQGQSSYNEQFF. J is TRBJ2-1 and V is TRBV4-1; D is possibly TRBD2 (7 bases). Trimming pared 4 bases from V and 1 base from J, leaving 20 bases between. CDR3 length: 18 residues. Germline CDR1 and CDR2: MGHRA and YSYEKL.

The gene calls are TRBV6-1 and TRBJ2-5; TRBD2 might be the D (6 bases). Germline V gives CDR1 MNHNS, CDR2 SASEGT. The CDR3 is 14 amino acids. V shed 4 bases and J shed 0 bases, with 9 bases lying between them. CDR3 in amino acids: CASSVGGNQETQYF. The CDR3 DNA is TGTGCCAGCAGTGTGGGCGGGAACCAAGAGACCCAGTACTTC.

In this sample, this clone turned up once. The chain joins TRBV21-1 to TRBJ2-7. TRBV21-1 is described as a pseudogene. The CDR3 extends over 16 amino acids. CDR3 nucleotides: TGTGCCAGCAGTCTTCTCTTGCTACACGTGTTAGACGAGCAGTACTTC. Translation: CASSLLLLHVLDEQYF.

The chain links TRBV18 to TRBJ1-2; the D is unclear. CDR3 size: 16 residues. Trimming pared 3 bases from V and 2 bases from J, leaving 16 bases between. CDR1 and CDR2 from the germline V gene are KGHSH and LQKENI. CDR3 loop: CASSPTGELTNYGYTF. CDR3 in DNA: TGTGCCAGCTCACCGACCGGGGAGCTGACCAACTATGGCTACACCTTC.

J is TRBJ1-3 and V is TRBV27, with unresolved D. The CDR3 consists of 13 residues. V shed 0 bases and J shed 6 bases, with 6 bases lying between them. Germline CDR1 and CDR2: MNHEY and SMNVEV (reference sequence). The CDR3 coding sequence is TGTGCCAGCAGTTTATCCCCAGAAAACACCATATATTTT. Translation: CASSLSPENTIYF.

The J gene is TRBJ2-7, the V gene TRBV7-6; TRBD1 matches at 10 bases. The CDR3 loop spans 15 amino acids. Germline trimming cut 0 bases from V and 2 bases from J; bases unmatched to any gene: 1. Looked up from germline, CDR1 is SGHVS and CDR2 is FNYEAQ. The CDR3: CASSLAGTGAYEQYF. CDR3 in DNA: TGTGCCAGCAGCTTAGCCGGGACAGGGGCCTACGAGCAGTACTTC.

This chain connects TRBV19 to TRBJ1-5; D not certain. The CDR3 length is 13 residues. Germline V gene data show CDR1 as LNHDA and CDR2 as SQIVND (reference sequence). Trimming removed 0 bases at V and 5 bases at J, with 5 bases between. The CDR3 spells CASSIEGYQPQHF. CDR3 nucleotide sequence: TGTGCCAGTAGTATAGAAGGCTATCAGCCCCAGCATTTT.

The chain carries TRBV11-2 and TRBJ1-4; possible D gene TRBD1, 5 bases. V lost 4 bases to trimming and J lost 4 bases, with 13 bases between them. Germline CDR1 is SGHAT and CDR2 is FQNNGV. The CDR3 consists of 15 residues. This chain's CDR3 is CASSSQGLSNEKLFF. CDR3 nucleotides: TGTGCCAGCAGCTCCCAGGGATTAAGTAATGAAAAACTGTTTTTT.

The chain carries TRBV6-5 and TRBJ1-6; 7 positions agree with TRBD1. This CDR3 contains 14 residues. J lost 7 bases, V lost 6 bases, and 6 bases had no gene match. Germline V gene sequence: CDR1 MNHEY, CDR2 SVGAGI. The CDR3 is CASRTTGFNSPLHF. The CDR3 region has the DNA TGTGCCAGCAGAACGACAGGGTTCAATTCACCCCTCCACTTT.

A single count supports this clone. One end of the junction varies from germline; a read error may be responsible. The J gene is TRBJ1-5, the V gene TRBV18; no firm D call. The CDR3 totals 13 residues. CDR1 is KGHSH and CDR2 is LQKENI in the germline V gene. In nucleotides, the CDR3 is TGTGTCAGCTCACCTCTCCCGGGGCAGCCCCAGCATTTT. Amino acid sequence: CVSSPLPGQPQHF.

V is TRBV28 and J is TRBJ2-3, with 7 bases aligning to TRBD1. V was pared by 6 bases and J by 0 bases, with 15 bases of the junction left unmatched. The germline V gene encodes CDR1 MDHEN and CDR2 SYDVKM. The CDR3 has 18 residues. The CDR3 nucleotides read TGTGCCAGCAGCACTCCCACCCGTCGACAGGGAAGCACAGATACGCAGTATTTT. It translates to CASSTPTRRQGSTDTQYF.

Comments on this clone: Additional DNA sequences in this sample encode the identical CDR3. The J gene is TRBJ2-7, the V gene TRBV11-1; D not resolved. The CDR3 is made up of 15 amino acids. Trimming took 4 bases from V and 2 from J, leaving 15 bases between them. Germline lookup yields CDR1 SGHAT and CDR2 FQDESV (reference sequence). CDR3 nucleotide sequence: TGTGCCAGCAGCTCAACCACGGTACTGCCCTACGAGCAGTACTTC. Translation gives CASSSTTVLPYEQYF.

The chain combines TRBV2 with TRBJ2-7, with a possible D match to TRBD2 (6 bases). Germline assignment: CDR1 SNHLY and CDR2 FYNNEI. Deletions cut 7 bases from V and 0 bases from J, with 16 bases between. The CDR3 extends over 15 amino acids. The CDR3 spells CASNPRQTSSYEQYF. CDR3 bases: TGTGCCAGCAACCCTAGGCAGACTAGCTCCTACGAGCAGTACTTC.

The chain links TRBV7-3 to TRBJ2-5; 8 bases fit TRBD1. V lost 5 bases to trimming and J lost 3 bases; unmatched junction nucleotides: 5. Looked up from germline, CDR1 is SGHTA and CDR2 is FQGTGA. This CDR3 spans 14 amino acids. Here the CDR3 DNA reads TGTGCCAGCAGCAAGGGGACAGGAGAAGAGACCCAGTACTTC. Translation gives CASSKGTGEETQYF.

The CDR3: CASSERFPPDTQYF. The DNA of the CDR3 is TGTGCCAGCAGTGAAAGGTTCCCCCCAGATACGCAGTATTTT. The chain carries TRBV6-1 and TRBJ2-3; D unclear. CDR3 size: 14 residues. The ends were cut back, 2 bases at V and 4 bases at J, with 10 bases in the middle. Germline V CDR1 and CDR2: MNHNS, SASEGT.

The gene calls are TRBV5-1 and TRBJ2-7; D is possibly TRBD2 (5 bases). V was pared by 5 bases and J by 3 bases, with 18 bases between. There are 15 residues in the CDR3. Germline lookup yields CDR1 SGHRS and CDR2 YFSETQ. CDR3 in DNA: TGCGCCAGCAGACGCGGGTCACTCCAGCACTACGAGCAGTACTTC. It translates to CASRRGSLQHYEQYF.

This clone has just one count. The chain couples TRBV10-1 to TRBJ1-5, with 11 bases lining up with TRBD1. Trimming at V came to 5 bases and at J to 7 bases, leaving 10 bases not matched to a gene. Germline CDR1 is WNHNN and CDR2 is SYGVQD (reference sequence). The CDR3 runs 16 residues. CDR3: CASSRGTGGKGQPQHF. The CDR3 DNA reads TGCGCCAGCAGTAGGGGGACAGGGGGGAAGGGACAGCCCCAGCATTTT.